The 4 T cell receptor beta chains presented below share a single source sample, sequenced in a study of blood T cell repertoires in COVID-19. Measured with immunoSEQ multiplex PCR; TCRdb has only the in-frame clones, and not every one. The sample lists approximately 120,000 clones; approximately 83% were seen once. The sample consisted of peripheral blood. These receptors were taken from a woman aged 50 to 60 who had recovered from COVID-19.

The chain joins TRBV28 to TRBJ2-5; no reliable D call. This CDR3 is 12 amino acids long. Germline V lookup: CDR1 MDHEN, CDR2 SYDVKM. V gave up 6 bases and J gave up 0 bases, with 5 bases separating them. In nucleotides, the CDR3 is TGTGCCAGCAGAGGAGACCAAGAGACCCAGTACTTC. This encodes CASRGDQETQYF.

The gene calls are TRBV7-8 and TRBJ2-7, with D unresolved. From germline, CDR1 is SGHVS and CDR2 FQNEAQ. V was trimmed by 5 bases and J by 5 bases, leaving 13 bases between them. CDR3 length equals 13 residues. The CDR3 here is CASSRSWSDEQYF. In DNA form, the CDR3 reads TGTGCCAGCAGCCGCAGTTGGAGCGACGAGCAGTACTTC. Full variable domain (outside the CDR3, taken from reference TRBV7-8 and TRBJ2-7): GAGVSQSPRYKVAKRGQDVALRCDPISGHVSLFWYQQALGQGPEFLTYFQNEAQLDKSGLPSDRFFAERPEGSVSTLKIQRTQQEDSAVYLCASSRSWSDEQYFGPGTRLTVT.

This chain connects TRBV24-1 to TRBJ2-1; 9 positions agree with TRBD1. Germline V gene data show CDR1 as KGHDR and CDR2 as SFDVKD. This CDR3 comprises 12 residues. With V trimmed by 9 bases and J by 8 bases, 4 bases remained unmatched. The CDR3 DNA reads as TGTGCCACCGGGAGACAGGGGGATGAGCAGTTCTTC. It codes for CATGRQGDEQFF.

The genes are TRBV5-6 and TRBJ2-1; D might be TRBD2 (5 bases). V lost 6 bases, J lost 1 base, and 14 bases lay in between. The CDR3 loop spans 15 amino acids. The V gene's germline CDR1 is SGHDT and CDR2 YYEEEE. Here the CDR3 DNA reads TGTGCCAGCAAATTGAGGGTGGGGTCCTACAATGAGCAGTTCTTC. Translated: CASKLRVGSYNEQFF.